Listed below are T cell receptor beta chains from one sample, sequenced in a study of chemoradiotherapy in HPV16-positive cancers. This table comes from immunoSEQ multiplex PCR, and its TCRdb copy is limited to in-frame clones, with some not included. The sample records about 10,000 clones, approximately 70% being singletons. The biological material was taken from a patient who underwent chemoradiotherapy. These receptors originate from a human donor with HPV-associated anogenital cancer. CDR3s include the opening cysteine and the closing phenylalanine or tryptophan. The D gene is left open where the match is weak. Clone size, where shown, is once, few, many, or a class for clones that have expanded.

v_gene	j_gene	abundance	d_gene	CDR3aa	CDR3nt
TRBV4-1	TRBJ1-1	.	TRBD1	CASSQVLGTGSKNKMNTEAFF	TGCGCCAGCAGCCAAGTTTTAGGGACAGGATCGAAAAATAAGATGAACACTGAAGCTTTCTTT
TRBV2	TRBJ1-2	.	TRBD1	CASSARTGFSGYTF	TGTGCCAGCAGTGCCAGGACAGGGTTCTCTGGCTACACCTTC
TRBV28	TRBJ2-5	.	TRBD2	CASSPPAGLYQETQYF	TGTGCCAGCAGTCCCCCAGCGGGGCTATATCAAGAGACCCAGTACTTC
TRBV30	TRBJ2-7	.	.	CAWTLTGTRPTYEQYF	TGTGCCTGGACCCTCACCGGGACACGACCAACCTACGAGCAGTACTTC
TRBV7-2	TRBJ1-5	once	.	CASSPRQNQPQHF	TGTGCCAGCAGCCCTAGACAGAATCAGCCCCAGCATTTT
TRBV13	TRBJ1-2	.	TRBD1	CASSLGQGMDGYTF	TGTGCCAGCAGCTTAGGACAGGGGATGGATGGCTACACCTTC
TRBV7-9	TRBJ1-2	once	.	CASSVGNYGYTF	TGTGCCAGCAGCGTAGGGAACTATGGCTACACCTTC
TRBV11-2	TRBJ2-6	few	TRBD2	CASSLRLAGGLSGANVLTF	TGTGCCAGCAGTCTTAGACTAGCGGGGGGCCTCTCTGGGGCCAACGTCCTGACTTTC
TRBV9	TRBJ2-3	.	TRBD1	CASSEGQGADTQYF	TGTGCCAGCAGCGAGGGACAGGGAGCAGATACGCAGTATTTT
TRBV5-1	TRBJ1-1	medium-sized	.	CASSLARQSQNTEAFF	TGCGCCAGCAGCTTGGCCCGACAGAGCCAGAACACTGAAGCTTTCTTT